The 9 T cell receptor beta chains in this list originate from one sample, sequenced in a study of radiation and T cells in renal cell carcinoma. Repertoires were generated with immunoSEQ multiplex PCR, while TCRdb's copy carries only in-frame clones and drops some. The sample includes roughly 150,000 clones, roughly 86% of them seen just once. This sample's time point: blood 2 weeks post-SBRT. Treatment described: 15 Gy SBRT to primary tumor, nephrectomy 4 weeks later. The sequenced sample was blood, obtained from a patient whose treatment included radiotherapy and nephrectomy. Source of these receptors: a woman in her 50s with renal cell carcinoma.

V and J are TRBV7-9 and TRBJ2-3, with D perhaps being TRBD1 or TRBD2 (6 bases each). Germline CDR1 and CDR2: SEHNR and FQNEAQ (reference sequence). The CDR3 spans 18 residues. V gave up 3 bases and J gave up 1 base, with 20 bases separating them. DNA of the CDR3: TGTGCCAGCAGCTTGACTCGGCTCGGGGGCCGGGGCACAGATACGCAGTATTTT. Its protein is CASSLTRLGGRGTDTQYF. Based on the CDR3 plus reference TRBV7-9 and TRBJ2-3, the full variable domain is DTGVSQNPRHKITKRGQNVTFRCDPISEHNRLYWYRQTLGQGPEFLTYFQNEAQLEKSRLLSDRFSAERPKGSFSTLEIQRTEQGDSAMYLCASSLTRLGGRGTDTQYFGPGTRLTVL.

The chain is built from TRBV9 and TRBJ1-4, with no clear D. Trimming removed 1 base at V and 1 base at J, with 8 bases between. This CDR3 is 15 amino acids long. Germline V gene lookup returns CDR1 SGDLS and CDR2 YYNGEE. The CDR3 sequence: CASSVSQQTNEKLFF. DNA for the CDR3: TGTGCCAGCAGCGTATCACAGCAAACTAATGAAAAACTGTTTTTT.

The rearrangement links TRBV19 to TRBJ1-1; TRBD1 matches 9 bases. V was clipped by 4 bases and J by 4 bases; unmatched bases: 4. Germline values: CDR1 LNHDA, CDR2 SQIVND (reference sequence). The CDR3 contains 14 residues. DNA for the CDR3: TGTGCCAGTAGTAGACAGGGGGACGGCACTGAAGCTTTCTTT. It is translated as CASSRQGDGTEAFF.

The chain combines TRBV19 with TRBJ2-7; D gene uncertain. Germline CDR1 reads LNHDA; CDR2 reads SQIVND (reference sequence). V lost 5 bases to trimming and J lost 9 bases, with 20 bases between them. The CDR3 runs 14 residues. The CDR3 sequence: CASSPWAGPIGQYF. In DNA, the CDR3 is TGTGCCAGTAGTCCCTGGGCCGGACCGATCGGGCAGTACTTC.

The V gene is TRBV2, the J gene TRBJ1-2; D is ambiguous. V shed 1 base and J shed 10 bases, with 7 bases lying between them. This CDR3 has 11 amino acids. Looked up from germline, CDR1 is SNHLY and CDR2 is FYNNEI. CDR3: CASSEDLHYTF. As DNA, the CDR3 is TGTGCCAGCAGTGAAGATTTACACTACACCTTC.

The table lists this clone with a count of one. The genes are TRBV15 and TRBJ2-5, with D unclear. V was cut by 5 bases and J by 1 base, with 14 bases left in between. This CDR3 is 15 amino acids long. Germline-derived CDR1 and CDR2 are LNHNV and YYDKDF (reference sequence). CDR3 residues: CATSPSRPFQETQYF. CDR3 coding DNA: TGTGCCACCAGCCCCTCTCGACCCTTCCAAGAGACCCAGTACTTC.

The V call is TRBV25-1, the J call TRBJ2-3; TRBD2 agrees at 8 bases. Germline V gives CDR1 MGHDK, CDR2 SYGVNS. The trim removed 7 bases at V and 0 bases at J, leaving 12 bases unmatched. The CDR3 consists of 17 residues. The CDR3 loop reads CASTGGGPSSSTDTQYF. CDR3 bases: TGTGCCAGCACGGGCGGGGGGCCCTCGTCTAGCACAGATACGCAGTATTTT.

The chain recombines TRBV10-3 with TRBJ1-2, with TRBD1 as a possible D gene (5 bases). Deletions cut 4 bases from V and 4 bases from J, with 10 bases between. This CDR3 spans 13 amino acids. Germline CDR1 reads ENHRY; CDR2 reads SYGVKD. The CDR3 DNA follows: TGTGCCATCAGTGGGGACGTTTTCTATGGCTACACCTTC. As protein: CAISGDVFYGYTF.

In DNA form, the CDR3 reads TGTGCCAGCAGCCCCGACAGGGGCCACTATGGCTACACCTTC. As protein: CASSPDRGHYGYTF. V usage is TRBV5-6 and J usage is TRBJ1-2; 8 nucleotides align to TRBD1. V gave up 4 bases and J gave up 3 bases; unmatched junction bases: 5. Per germline, CDR1 SGHDT and CDR2 YYEEEE. The CDR3 contains 14 residues.